Each of the 5 T cell receptor beta chains below was sequenced from the same sample in a study of cytomegalovirus exposure and HLA in healthy donors. Researchers ran the PCR with 60 Vbeta and 13 Jbeta primers. Sequencing used immunoSEQ multiplex PCR; TCRdb keeps in-frame clones, though not all of them. The data hold 49,000 or so clones, with about 81% observed a single time. Sequencing was done on a sample of PBMCs. These receptors were taken from a boy aged 5-17 years in good health and CMV-seropositive.

The chain has TRBV5-5 and TRBJ2-7; possible D gene TRBD2, 6 bases. V was pared by 4 bases and J by 4 bases, with 15 bases between. Germline values: CDR1 SGHKS, CDR2 YYEKEE (reference sequence). The CDR3 is 14 amino acids. CDR3 nucleotides: TGTGCCAGCAGCCATCCGGGACTCCTGTACGAGCAGTACTTC. Translation gives CASSHPGLLYEQYF.

The rearrangement joins TRBV7-2 to TRBJ2-1; 8 positions agree with TRBD2. This CDR3 spans 18 amino acids. The germline V gene has CDR1 SGHTA and CDR2 FQGNSA. V lost 1 base to trimming and J lost 8 bases; unmatched junction nucleotides: 16. The CDR3 DNA is TGTGCCAGCAGCTTAGAAGGGGACCCGGGGGGGTTTTTAGATGAGCAGTTCTTC. Its protein is CASSLEGDPGGFLDEQFF.

J is TRBJ1-1 and V is TRBV15; TRBD1 is a possible D gene (5 bases). The CDR3 runs 15 residues. Trimming left V 0 bases short and J 6 bases short, with 14 bases between. CDR1 LNHNV and CDR2 YYDKDF come from the germline V gene (reference sequence). DNA for the CDR3: TGTGCCACCAGCAGAGACCAGGGAAGTAGGGCTGAAGCTTTCTTT. Protein product: CATSRDQGSRAEAFF.

V gene TRBV6-4 combines with J gene TRBJ2-3; 10 nucleotides match TRBD1. Germline CDR1 reads MRHNA; CDR2 reads SNTAGT. V lost 6 bases, J lost 6 bases, and 6 bases stayed unmatched. The CDR3 loop spans 14 amino acids. This chain's CDR3 is CASSRTGGTDTQYF. CDR3 coding DNA: TGTGCCAGCAGCCGGACAGGGGGGACGGATACGCAGTATTTT.

The rearrangement joins TRBV15 to TRBJ2-7; D is possibly TRBD1 (5 bases). Germline CDR1 reads LNHNV; CDR2 reads YYDKDF (reference sequence). V lost 1 base and J lost 0, with 10 bases in between. This CDR3 has 15 residues. The CDR3 DNA reads as TGTGCCACCAGCAGAGCCCCAGACAGCTCCTACGAGCAGTACTTC. Its protein is CATSRAPDSSYEQYF.